This TCR beta chain was obtained from a study of beta chain features in type 1 diabetes (dated by TCRdb to between 2017 and 2018). About the full investigation: Mean age, gender distribution, total cell number and subset yield did not differ between patients and healthy donors. In the study, recently diagnosed type 1 diabetes patients and matched healthy donors were compared on the TCRB repertoires of their sorted circulating CD4+ T cell subsets. A total of some 100,000,000 sorted cells were examined across all samples, and a strong correlation was observed between cell number per subset and RNA yield. Whereas all 30 or so donors provided naive and central memory subsets, regulatory and stem cell-like memory subsets were isolated from just 8 patients and roughly eight healthy donors.

What the work shows at the level of the full study, not this receptor alone: Shorter templates might be favored by PCR, yet because patient and control samples were amplified and corrected together, any such skew would affect both groups equally. HLA sub-analyses involved small numbers of individuals, so any influence of HLA type on TCRB rearrangement remained unresolved. Because cDNA rather than genomic DNA was sequenced, highly expressing activated cells could have been over-represented, although no difference in activation and CD3 levels was found between groups. In all four CD4+ subsets, TCRB CDR3 length was moderately but significantly shorter in type 1 diabetes patients. Naive, central memory and regulatory TCRB repertoires appeared more similar among patients than among healthy donors. At VDJ recombination sites, type 1 diabetes patients had fewer insertions and more deleted nucleotides, which implies abnormalities in thymic rearrangement.

The entire isolated RNA was reverse transcribed using the High Capacity cDNA Reverse Transcription Kit, and thus expressed TCRB transcripts were sequenced. Deep immunoSEQ sequencing was performed on naive, central memory and regulatory T cell samples, with an average of roughly 3.6 million total reads per sample. Sorted cells were lysed in RLT buffer and RNA was extracted with DNase-treated RNeasy Micro or Mini kits, depending on cell number. To prevent cross-contamination, every cell subset was processed on its own, while patient and healthy donor samples were processed together. Using the immunoSEQ multiplex PCR, TCRB sequences were amplified from cDNA into 87-bp fragments spanning the CDR3 region. Sequencing of the amplicons was done on the Illumina HiSeq platform. In the source study's methods: PCR bias was corrected computationally using synthetic template baselines, and reads within Hamming distance 2 were collapsed, with unmergeable singletons discarded. Reads were aligned to IMGT to assign V, D and J genes, CDR3 length, and insertions or deletions at six rearrangement sites. Within each subset, clonotype counts were normalized to the number of sorted cells before true diversity and Gini coefficients were calculated with the tcR R package. The overlap coefficient, calculated on TCRB nucleotide sequences, was used to measure repertoire sharing. Out-of-frame TCRB sequences from naive cells were analyzed to stand in for the pre-selection repertoire. In TCRdb, the immuneACCESS table is reduced to in-frame sequences with V and J assigned. These tables do not hold every clone; where another copy was compared, an unresolved V gene accounts for under half, and the others remain unexplained. V and J calls and clone size are copied from that table; D and trimming were computed from the DNA. For this sample the table gives under 400,000 clones, of which around 12% were detected only once. The ten biggest clones cover roughly 0.017% of the sample.

Comment on this clone: Its antigen target is currently unknown. Base quality data are lacking; no much larger clone is found one base away.

From each donor, a single peripheral blood sample of about 110 mL on average was drawn into heparinised tubes. A BD FACSAria II and a panel including CD45RO, CCR7, CD25, CD127, CD95 and CD27 were used to sort naive, central memory, regulatory and stem cell-like memory CD4+ T cells. A purity above 95% was achieved for all sorted populations. PBMCs were isolated right away by Lymphoprep density gradient centrifugation and were stained directly, without culture. Samples were stained and sorted in pairs, with one healthy donor and one patient per experiment, so that batch effects were minimized. V lost 6 bases and J lost 9 bases; the stretch between them is 15 bases long. From cysteine to phenylalanine, the CDR3 is 13 amino acids long. Only the CDR3 DNA stays, 39 bases, in frame from base 1.

This sequence originates from a man aged 18 to 29 in good health. This chain joins TRBV23-1 to TRBJ2-1; the D gene is not confidently resolved. TRBV23-1 is assigned to the ORF class and has an uncertain function. Sequences were obtained from naive CD4+ T cells from blood. What the cell subset or site label conveys for this sample: true naive CD4+ T cells. The CDR3 region: CASSANRVREQFF. The DNA is as follows: TGCGCCAGCAGCGCCAACCGGGTACGTGAGCAGTTCTTC.